The 17 T cell receptor beta chains reported below all come from one sample, sequenced in a study of shared clonotypes between healthy human individuals. TCRdb's table, derived via immunoSEQ multiplex PCR, lists solely in-frame clones and lacks some. The sample holds some 1,600,000 clones, 95% to 99% seen once. Source material: naive CD4+ T cells sorted from blood. The subset is: CD45RA+ positively selected. The receptors were sampled from a man aged 30 to 45 in good health.

The chain is built from TRBV7-2 and TRBJ2-1; no clear D gene. Trimming cost V 5 bases and J 3 bases, with 17 bases left between them. Germline lookup yields CDR1 SGHTA and CDR2 FQGNSA. The CDR3 consists of 16 residues. DNA for the CDR3: TGTGCCAGCAGCCCCCGCTGGTCCCAAAACTACAATGAGCAGTTCTTC. It yields the protein CASSPRWSQNYNEQFF.

The V call is TRBV7-9, the J call TRBJ1-1, with D possibly being TRBD1 (6 bases). The V gene lost 4 bases and the J gene lost 1 base, with 13 bases spanning the gap. CDR3 length equals 15 residues. Looked up from germline, CDR1 is SEHNR and CDR2 is FQNEAQ (reference sequence). CDR3 amino acids: CASSSPGHPNTEAFF. CDR3 bases: TGTGCCAGCAGCTCACCGGGACACCCGAACACTGAAGCTTTCTTT. The whole variable domain, remainder taken from reference TRBV7-9 and TRBJ1-1, is DTGVSQNPRHKITKRGQNVTFRCDPISEHNRLYWYRQTLGQGPEFLTYFQNEAQLEKSRLLSDRFSAERPKGSFSTLEIQRTEQGDSAMYLCASSSPGHPNTEAFFGQGTRLTVV.

V and J are TRBV6-5 and TRBJ2-1; 10 bases agree with TRBD2. The length of the CDR3 is 15 residues. Germline lookup yields CDR1 MNHEY and CDR2 SVGAGI. J was trimmed by 9 bases and V by 6 bases; bases with no gene match: 11. The CDR3, as DNA: TGTGCCAGCAGCAAAGGACTAGCGGCCTTGGGTGAGCAGTTCTTC. Translating gives CASSKGLAALGEQFF.

The V call is TRBV18, the J call TRBJ2-6; possible D gene TRBD1, 6 bases. CDR1 and CDR2 (germline): KGHSH, LQKENI. The CDR3 is made up of 15 amino acids. Trimming removed 5 bases from V and 3 bases from J, with 11 bases in between. The CDR3 is CASSTGYGGANVLTF. As DNA, the CDR3 is TGTGCCAGCTCAACAGGGTACGGTGGGGCCAACGTCCTGACTTTC.

The chain combines TRBV6-5 with TRBJ2-7, with 9 positions matching TRBD1. This CDR3 spans 15 amino acids. Germline assignment: CDR1 MNHEY and CDR2 SVGAGI. V dropped 4 bases and J dropped 8; count of bases not matched to a gene: 12. The CDR3 sequence is CASSLPGQGQTQQYF. The CDR3, as DNA: TGTGCCAGCAGTTTGCCGGGACAGGGTCAAACTCAGCAGTACTTC.

About this clone: Within the sample, other DNA sequences also encode this same CDR3. The rearrangement links TRBV10-3 to TRBJ1-1, with a possible D match to TRBD1 (5 bases). Germline CDR1 reads ENHRY; CDR2 reads SYGVKD. With 6 bases removed from V and 2 bases from J, the gap between germline ends came to 7 bases. The CDR3 totals 12 residues. The CDR3 region has the DNA TGTGCCATCAGGGACACCAACACTGAAGCTTTCTTT. This codes for CAIRDTNTEAFF.

The rearrangement uses TRBV7-3 and TRBJ2-1; 11 positions agree with TRBD1. The CDR3 covers 15 residues. J gave up 5 bases and V 5 bases, and 5 bases lay outside the gene matches. The germline V gene has CDR1 SGHTA and CDR2 FQGTGA. CDR3 residues: CASSDRDRGNNEQFF. CDR3 sequence (DNA): TGTGCCAGCAGCGACCGGGACAGGGGGAACAATGAGCAGTTCTTC.

The V call is TRBV5-7, the J call TRBJ2-2, with 12 bases matching TRBD1. TRBV5-7 is noted as an ORF with a role that remains uncertain. CDR3 size: 18 residues. Losses at the gene ends were 3 bases for V and 5 bases for J; bases not matched to a gene: 11. The CDR3 DNA reads as TGTGCCAGCAGCTATCCCCGGGACAGGGGGCTTGGGACCGGGGAGCTGTTTTTT. This codes for CASSYPRDRGLGTGELFF.

The rearrangement joins TRBV5-4 to TRBJ2-7; D possibly matches TRBD1 or TRBD2 (5 bases each). Germline CDR1 is SGHNT and CDR2 is YYREEE (reference sequence). This CDR3 is built from 13 residues. Trimming cost V 7 bases and J 2 bases, with 13 bases left between them. The CDR3 is CASHLQGAYEQYF. The CDR3 DNA follows: TGTGCCAGCCATTTGCAGGGAGCCTACGAGCAGTACTTC. Using reference TRBV5-4 and TRBJ2-7 for the parts outside the CDR3, the full variable domain is ETGVTQSPTHLIKTRGQQVTLRCSSQSGHNTVSWYQQALGQGPQFIFQYYREEENGRGNFPPRFSGLQFPNYSSELNVNALELDDSALYLCASHLQGAYEQYFGPGTRLTVT.

The chain carries TRBV28 and TRBJ1-4; D is undetermined. CDR1 MDHEN and CDR2 SYDVKM come from the germline V gene. The CDR3 loop spans 17 amino acids. Trimming took 3 bases from V and 4 from J, leaving 18 bases between them. The CDR3 DNA reads as TGTGCCAGCAGTTTTCCCCGAAAGGGTTGGGGTAATGAAAAACTGTTTTTT. Protein sequence: CASSFPRKGWGNEKLFF.

The rearrangement links TRBV27 to TRBJ1-5, with TRBD1 matching over 11 bases. V was pared by 8 bases and J by 6 bases, with 6 bases of the junction left unmatched. The germline CDR1 and CDR2 sequences are MNHEY and SMNVEV (reference sequence). The CDR3 is made up of 14 amino acids. The chain's CDR3 is CASRDRGIGQPQHF. The CDR3 bases are TGTGCCAGCCGGGACAGGGGGATCGGTCAGCCCCAGCATTTT.

This chain joins TRBV5-4 and TRBJ2-7; TRBD2 matches at 9 bases. Trimming took 4 bases from V and 4 from J; bases not matched to a gene: 9. Germline CDR1 reads SGHNT; CDR2 reads YYREEE (reference sequence). This CDR3 is 15 amino acids long. DNA for the CDR3: TGTGCCAGCAGCCGCGGGGGGGCGGGAGATTACGAGCAGTACTTC. Protein sequence: CASSRGGAGDYEQYF. Variable domain in full (rest from reference TRBV5-4 and TRBJ2-7): ETGVTQSPTHLIKTRGQQVTLRCSSQSGHNTVSWYQQALGQGPQFIFQYYREEENGRGNFPPRFSGLQFPNYSSELNVNALELDDSALYLCASSRGGAGDYEQYFGPGTRLTVT.

The rearrangement uses TRBV10-3 and TRBJ1-5, with a tentative D call TRBD1 (5 bases). This CDR3 is 13 amino acids long. Trimming took 4 bases from V and 6 from J, leaving 10 bases between them. From germline, CDR1 is ENHRY and CDR2 SYGVKD. The CDR3 sequence is CAISGREAQPQHF. The CDR3 DNA reads TGTGCCATCAGTGGCAGGGAGGCTCAGCCCCAGCATTTT.

This rearrangement joins TRBV19 to TRBJ2-7; TRBD2 matches 13 bases. Germline loops: CDR1 LNHDA, CDR2 SQIVND (reference sequence). The V and J ends lost 3 bases and 3 bases, in that order; junction bases with no gene match: 2. The CDR3 spans 15 residues. CDR3 loop: CASSIGTSGNYEQYF. The CDR3 DNA reads TGTGCCAGTAGTATCGGGACTAGCGGGAACTACGAGCAGTACTTC.

The gene calls are TRBV11-3 and TRBJ2-1; D tentatively reads TRBD1 or TRBD2 (5 bases each). This CDR3 spans 12 amino acids. The V end lost 4 bases, the J end lost 4 bases, and 5 bases lay between the germline ends. Germline-derived CDR1 and CDR2 are SGHNT and YENEEA. For the CDR3, the DNA is TGTGCCAGCAGCTGGGGGTACAATGAGCAGTTCTTC. Translating gives CASSWGYNEQFF.

The V gene is TRBV21-1, the J gene TRBJ1-5. TRBV21-1 is labeled a pseudogene. The CDR3 is 15 amino acids. In nucleotides, the CDR3 is TGTGCCAGCAGCAAAGAGAAGGATACCAATCAGCCCCAGCATTTT. Its translation: CASSKEKDTNQPQHF.

V is TRBV20-1 and J is TRBJ2-7, with a possible D match to TRBD2 (6 bases). Trimming left V 7 bases short and J 6 bases short, with 13 bases between. In germline, CDR1 is DFQATT, CDR2 SNEGSKA (reference sequence). The CDR3 extends over 11 amino acids. The CDR3 protein is CSVRTGGEQYF. The DNA of the CDR3 is TGCAGTGTAAGGACCGGGGGCGAGCAGTACTTC.